This TCR beta chain was sequenced for a study of glioma-infiltrating T cells after dendritic cell vaccination. Study results and caveats: Few patients contributed both blood and tumor specimens.

The germline V gene has CDR1 LNHDA and CDR2 SQIVND (reference sequence). The CDR3 has 15 amino acids. V lost 5 bases to trimming and J lost 6 bases; unmatched junction nucleotides: 11. The primer mix had 60 V beta and 13 J beta primers. Clones were read by immunoSEQ multiplex PCR, and TCRdb kept only the in-frame ones, dropping some. The repertoire has some 46,000 clones, around 89% of them found once; the top ten carry over 4.5%. Time point specified: after dendritic cell vaccination, including at tumor progression/relapse. Blood PBMC samples: pre-vaccination, two weeks post third vaccination, and at tumor progression. In the case of this clone: Its antigen is undetermined.

This clonotype originated in a human donor with glioblastoma. The rearrangement uses TRBV19 and TRBJ1-1, with 8 positions matching TRBD1. The input for sequencing was blood, taken after dendritic cell vaccination. The CDR3 sequence is CASSFTGTGYSEAFF. CDR3 nucleotides: TGTGCCAGTAGTTTCACCGGGACAGGATACTCTGAAGCTTTCTTT.